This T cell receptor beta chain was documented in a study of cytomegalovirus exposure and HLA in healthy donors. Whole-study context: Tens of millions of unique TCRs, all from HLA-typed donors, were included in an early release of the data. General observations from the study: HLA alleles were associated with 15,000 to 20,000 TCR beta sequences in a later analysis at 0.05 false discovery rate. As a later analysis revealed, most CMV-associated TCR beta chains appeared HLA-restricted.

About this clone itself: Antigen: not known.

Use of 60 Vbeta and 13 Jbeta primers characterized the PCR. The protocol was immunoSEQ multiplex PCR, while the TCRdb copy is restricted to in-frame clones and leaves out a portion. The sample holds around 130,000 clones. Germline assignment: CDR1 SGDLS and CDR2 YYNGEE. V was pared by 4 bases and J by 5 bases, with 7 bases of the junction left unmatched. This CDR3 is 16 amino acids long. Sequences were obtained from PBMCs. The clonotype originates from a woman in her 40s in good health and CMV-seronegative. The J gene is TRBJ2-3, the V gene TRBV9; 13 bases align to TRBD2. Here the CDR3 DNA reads TGTGCCAGCAGCCCTACTAGCGGGGGGGCGGGAGATACGCAGTATTTT. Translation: CASSPTSGGAGDTQYF.